This TCR beta chain is from a study of spatial heterogeneity in lung cancer. The time point: sample taken at primary tumor resection. The ends lost 1 base at V and 1 base at J; junction bases unmatched: 2. This CDR3 has 16 amino acids. Germline lookup yields CDR1 SGHTA and CDR2 FQGNSA. Using its own MiXCR run on the 5' RACE reads, TCRdb lists one record per CDR3 protein. The top ten hold roughly 15% of the sample, which has tens of thousands of distinct CDR3 sequences, approximately 6% seen once. The chain links TRBV7-2 to TRBJ2-5, with 11 bases identical to TRBD2. The source is a female donor with early-stage non-small cell lung cancer. The source material was PBMCs, sampled at surgery. CDR3 in DNA: TGTGCCAGCAGCTTAGGAGGGACTAGCGGCCAAGAGACCCAGTACTTC. Protein product: CASSLGGTSGQETQYF.